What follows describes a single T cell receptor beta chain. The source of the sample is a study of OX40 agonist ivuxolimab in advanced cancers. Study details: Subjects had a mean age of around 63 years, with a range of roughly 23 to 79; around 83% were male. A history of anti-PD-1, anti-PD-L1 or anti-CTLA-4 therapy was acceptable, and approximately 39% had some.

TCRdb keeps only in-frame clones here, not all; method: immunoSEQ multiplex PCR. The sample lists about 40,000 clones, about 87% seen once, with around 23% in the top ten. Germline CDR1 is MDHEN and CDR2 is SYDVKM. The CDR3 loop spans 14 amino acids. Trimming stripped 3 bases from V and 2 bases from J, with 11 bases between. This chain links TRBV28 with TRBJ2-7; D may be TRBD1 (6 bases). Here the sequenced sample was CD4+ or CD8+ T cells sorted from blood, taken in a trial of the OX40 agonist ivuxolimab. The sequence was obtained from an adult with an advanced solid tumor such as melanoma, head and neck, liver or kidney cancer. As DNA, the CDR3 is TGTGCCAGCAGTTTGGGGGCTACGGCCTACGAGCAGTACTTC. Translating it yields CASSLGATAYEQYF.